These 12 T cell receptor beta chains were all obtained from the same sample, sequenced in a study of control samples from healthy donors and cancer patients. Profiled with immunoSEQ multiplex PCR; TCRdb holds only in-frame clones, not every one. The data hold 140,000 to 150,000 clones, with around 90% observed a single time. Sequenced sample: blood. These receptor sequences come from a man between 25 and 39 years old in good health.

The chain recombines TRBV5-1 with TRBJ2-2; 11 positions match TRBD2. The length of the CDR3 is 19 residues. J lost 2 bases, V lost 2 bases, and 11 bases had no gene match. Germline values: CDR1 SGHRS, CDR2 YFSETQ. CDR3 loop: CASSFSLAGASGNTGELFF. The DNA of the CDR3 is TGCGCCAGCAGCTTTTCACTAGCGGGGGCCTCAGGAAACACCGGGGAGCTGTTTTTT.

This chain uses TRBV28 with TRBJ1-2, with D possibly TRBD1 on 6 matching bases. The CDR3 is made up of 12 amino acids. V shed 7 bases and J shed 8 bases, with 14 bases lying between them. CDR1 is MDHEN and CDR2 is SYDVKM in the germline V gene. CDR3 DNA sequence: TGTGCCAGCACCACAGGGTTGAGAGGCTACACCTTC. It is translated as CASTTGLRGYTF.

This rearrangement joins TRBV28 to TRBJ2-2, with TRBD2 identical over 9 bases. V shed 6 bases and J 2 bases; nucleotides not matched to a gene: 1. Germline V CDR1 and CDR2: MDHEN, SYDVKM. The CDR3 has 14 amino acids. Written as DNA, the CDR3 is TGTGCCAGCAGGACTAGCGGAAACACCGGGGAGCTGTTTTTT. Protein product: CASRTSGNTGELFF.

V is TRBV4-1 and J is TRBJ1-2, with 8 bases aligning to TRBD1. Germline loops: CDR1 MGHRA, CDR2 YSYEKL. The CDR3 has 17 amino acids. V dropped 1 base and J dropped 2; count of bases not matched to a gene: 9. CDR3 in amino acids: CASSQGGVQGVNYGYTF. DNA for the CDR3: TGCGCCAGCAGCCAAGGGGGGGTACAGGGGGTGAACTATGGCTACACCTTC.

J is TRBJ2-7 and V is TRBV18; a weak D match, TRBD1 (5 bases). V lost 2 bases, J lost 7 bases, and 12 bases lay in between. Looked up from germline, CDR1 is KGHSH and CDR2 is LQKENI. CDR3 length: 13 amino acids. In nucleotides, the CDR3 is TGTGCCAGCTCACCAAAGGGGATGGGGGAGCAGTACTTC. It is translated as CASSPKGMGEQYF.

The chain is built from TRBV23-1 and TRBJ1-1; TRBD1 matches at 9 bases. TRBV23-1 carries the ORF label, with uncertain function. The CDR3 is 17 residues long. The junction had 7 bases not matched to a gene; V was cut back by 1 base and J by 1 base. The CDR3 here is CASSQFGGTGPNTEAFF. The DNA of the CDR3 is TGCGCCAGCAGTCAATTCGGAGGGACAGGGCCGAACACTGAAGCTTTCTTT.

V is TRBV11-2 and J is TRBJ1-4; D is unresolved. Germline V gene lookup returns CDR1 SGHAT and CDR2 FQNNGV. This CDR3 comprises 12 residues. V lost 4 bases and J lost 7, with 7 bases in between. DNA of the CDR3: TGTGCCAGCAGCTCCCTAACTGAAAAACTGTTTTTT. Its protein product is CASSSLTEKLFF.

CDR3 in DNA: TGTGCCAGCAGTGGGAGGGGCACTGGAAACACCATATATTTT. Encoded protein: CASSGRGTGNTIYF. The chain recombines TRBV28 with TRBJ1-3; TRBD1 might be the D (5 bases). Germline V CDR1 and CDR2: MDHEN, SYDVKM. Trimming took 5 bases from V and 2 from J, leaving 10 bases between them. The CDR3 consists of 14 residues.

The chain couples TRBV5-1 to TRBJ1-5, with D perhaps matching TRBD1 (6 bases). The CDR3 consists of 15 residues. Trimming cost V 1 base and J 7 bases, with 15 bases left between them. Per the germline V gene, CDR1 is SGHRS and CDR2 is YFSETQ. In DNA form, the CDR3 reads TGCGCCAGCAGCTTGCGATCAGGGGCCTCGCAGCCCCAGCATTTT. Its protein is CASSLRSGASQPQHF.

The CDR3 region is CASSLDRATNEKLFF. Here the CDR3 DNA reads TGCGCCAGCAGCTTAGACAGGGCAACTAATGAAAAACTGTTTTTT. The V gene is TRBV5-1, the J gene TRBJ1-4, with 7 bases fitting TRBD1. The CDR3 covers 15 residues. V shed 2 bases and J 0 bases; nucleotides not matched to a gene: 1. Germline lookup yields CDR1 SGHRS and CDR2 YFSETQ.

The rearrangement links TRBV28 to TRBJ1-4, with D hard to call. The length of the CDR3 is 14 residues. In germline, CDR1 is MDHEN, CDR2 SYDVKM. The germline V and J ends were trimmed by 6 bases and 5 bases, with 13 bases remaining between them. In DNA, the CDR3 is TGTGCCAGCAGCCCACAACGACCCAATGAAAAACTGTTTTTT. Protein: CASSPQRPNEKLFF.

The chain joins TRBV5-1 to TRBJ2-7; weak D call: TRBD1 (8 bases). The germline V gene has CDR1 SGHRS and CDR2 YFSETQ. The CDR3 loop spans 15 amino acids. With 4 bases removed from V and 3 bases from J, the gap between germline ends came to 17 bases. CDR3 amino acids: CASSRPTGEGYEQYF. Here the CDR3 DNA reads TGCGCCAGCAGCCGTCCGACAGGGGAGGGCTACGAGCAGTACTTC.